The rows below give T cell receptor beta chains drawn from one sample of a study of CD8+CD57+ T cells in acquired aplastic anemia. One entry per CDR3 protein results from TCRdb running MiXCR on the reads. Counted here are some 170,000 distinct CDR3 sequences, 71% occurring once; the ten biggest clones make up under 60%. Sequencing was done on a sample of sorted CD4+, CD8+, or CD8+CD57+ T cells (not recorded which) from PBMCs. The source is a human donor with aplastic anemia. CDR3s include the opening cysteine and the closing phenylalanine or tryptophan. A D gene is named only where the DNA matches it firmly. A row's size may be missing; if present it is once, few, many or a size class.

TRBD2,TRBV29-1,TRBJ2-1,NA,TGCAGCGGCGCCGGACTAGCAATCTACAATGAGCAGTTCTTC,CSGAGLAIYNEQFF
TRBD1,TRBV19,TRBJ2-7,NA,TGTGCCAGTAGAAACAGGGGTGCCGACGAGCAGTACTTC,CASRNRGADEQYF
NA,TRBV5-1,TRBJ2-1,NA,TGCGCCAGCAGCTTGGCCCCCGGGTATGAGCAGTTCTTC,CASSLAPGYEQFF
NA,TRBV7-2,TRBJ2-7,NA,TGTGCCAGCAGCTTGCAGGGTTCACGCTACGAGCAGTACTTC,CASSLQGSRYEQYF
NA,TRBV19,TRBJ2-4,NA,TGTGCCAGTAGCGGGGTTCGCGACATTCAGTACTTC,CASSGVRDIQYF
NA,TRBV2,TRBJ2-3,NA,TGTGCCAGCAGTGGAAAGGTATTTGATACGCAGTATTTT,CASSGKVFDTQYF
TRBD1,TRBV15,TRBJ2-1,NA,TGTGCCACCAGCAGAGATTCCGGGACAGTCTTCAATGAGCAGTTCTTC,CATSRDSGTVFNEQFF
NA,TRBV19,TRBJ2-1,NA,TGTGCCAGTAGTCCCTACGGGACCCGGGGAGGTGAGCAGTTCTTC,CASSPYGTRGGEQFF
NA,TRBV5-1,TRBJ1-3,NA,TGCGCCAGCACAAGGGTAAGTGGAAACACCATATATTTT,CASTRVSGNTIYF
NA,TRBV12-1,TRBJ1-3,NA,TGTGCCAGCAGCCTAAGGACAGGCGGAAACACCATATATTTT,CASSLRTGGNTIYF
TRBD1,TRBV9,TRBJ2-3,NA,TGTGCCAGCAGCGCAAGGACAGGGGAGACAGATACGCAGTATTTT,CASSARTGETDTQYF
TRBD1,TRBV19,TRBJ1-1,NA,TGTGCCAGTAAAGGGACAGGCAGATCCACTGAAGCTTTCTTT,CASKGTGRSTEAFF
NA,TRBV5-8,TRBJ1-2,many,TGTGCCAGCAGCCCACCCCCGGGACACTATGGCTACACCTTC,CASSPPPGHYGYTF
NA,TRBV20-1,TRBJ1-3,NA,TGCAGTGCTAGAGAGGGTTCGGGAAACACCATATATTTT,CSAREGSGNTIYF
NA,TRBV7-8,TRBJ2-3,NA,TGTGCCAGCAGCTTAGCGGGGGGGCAGAGAGATACGCAGTATTTT,CASSLAGGQRDTQYF
NA,TRBV15,TRBJ2-7,few,TGTGCCACCAGCAGAGATCGCGGGCAGGGTCAGGGCGAGCAGTACTTC,CATSRDRGQGQGEQYF
TRBD1,TRBV7-3,TRBJ2-3,few,TGTGCCAGCAGCTCAGGGGGCGCGGGGACAGATACGCAGTATTTT,CASSSGGAGTDTQYF
TRBD1,TRBV2,TRBJ2-1,NA,TGTGCCAGCAGTGGACAGGGGTACCCTAGCTCCTACAATGAGCAGTTCTTC,CASSGQGYPSSYNEQFF
NA,TRBV5-1,TRBJ2-1,NA,TGCGCCAGCAGCTTGGAGACCTACAATGAGCAGTTCTTC,CASSLETYNEQFF
NA,TRBV7-3,TRBJ1-1,NA,TGTGCCAGCCTGGGGACGCACGGGCTGGAAGCTTTCTTT,CASLGTHGLEAFF
TRBD1,TRBV15,TRBJ2-5,NA,TGTGCCAGCAGCCCGGGACAGGGACAGACCCAGTACTTC,CASSPGQGQTQYF
TRBD1,TRBV2,TRBJ2-7,NA,TGTGCCAGCAGTGATAGTCAAGGGACAGGGGTCTACGAGCAGTACTTC,CASSDSQGTGVYEQYF
NA,TRBV5-5,TRBJ2-3,NA,TGTGCCAGCAGCTTGCAACTTCCTAGCACAGATACGCAGTATTTT,CASSLQLPSTDTQYF
TRBD1,TRBV5-1,TRBJ1-2,NA,TGCGCCAGCAGCCGGGGACAGGGAGAAGGCTACACCTTC,CASSRGQGEGYTF
TRBD2,TRBV20-1,TRBJ2-5,NA,TGCAGTGGGACTAGCGGGGCCCAAGAGACCCAGTACTTC,CSGTSGAQETQYF
NA,TRBV6-4,TRBJ2-1,NA,TGTGCCAGCAGTGCTAGCGAATCCTACAATGAGCAGTTCTTC,CASSASESYNEQFF
NA,TRBV20-1,TRBJ2-7,NA,TGCAGTGCTACCGCACTAGCTCGCTCCTACGAGCAGTACTTC,CSATALARSYEQYF
NA,TRBV20-1,TRBJ2-7,few,TGCAGTGCTAGAAACCCGAAGGGGGAGCAGTACTTC,CSARNPKGEQYF
TRBD2,TRBV9,TRBJ2-3,NA,TGTGCCAGCAGCCCGAGCGGGGGGGCAAGAGATACGCAGTATTTT,CASSPSGGARDTQYF
NA,TRBV7-9,TRBJ2-5,NA,TGTGCCAGCAGCGTCGCGACTGGGGGAGAGACCCAGTACTTC,CASSVATGGETQYF
NA,TRBV20-1,TRBJ2-2,NA,TGCAGTGCTAGAGATCCGCAGGGGGAGCTGTTTTTT,CSARDPQGELFF
NA,TRBV7-2,TRBJ2-6,once,TGTGCCAGCAGCTACATTTTCCGCTCTGGGGCCAACGTCCTGACTTTC,CASSYIFRSGANVLTF
NA,TRBV6-5,TRBJ2-7,NA,TGTGCCAGCAGCCGGGGCAACGAGCAGTACTTC,CASSRGNEQYF
NA,TRBV7-2,TRBJ1-3,NA,TGTGCCAGCAGCTCCCCTGACTCTGGAAACACCATATATTTT,CASSSPDSGNTIYF
NA,TRBV30,TRBJ1-6,many,TGTGCCTGGAGTGAGGGCTCCTATAATTCACCCCTCCACTTT,CAWSEGSYNSPLHF
NA,TRBV5-5,TRBJ1-1,NA,TGCGCCAGCAGGGAGGGGTCGGCGAACACTGAAGCTTTCTTT,CASREGSANTEAFF
TRBD2,TRBV6-6,TRBJ2-7,many,TGTGCCAGCAGTTACCCACCCTCCGGGACTAGCGAATCCTACGAGCAGTACTTC,CASSYPPSGTSESYEQYF
NA,TRBV19,TRBJ2-7,NA,TGTGCCAGTAGCCACGACAGTTCCTACGAGCAGTACTTC,CASSHDSSYEQYF
NA,TRBV24-1,TRBJ2-1,NA,TGTGCCACCAGTGACACAAGGCTAGGCAATGAGCAGTTCTTC,CATSDTRLGNEQFF